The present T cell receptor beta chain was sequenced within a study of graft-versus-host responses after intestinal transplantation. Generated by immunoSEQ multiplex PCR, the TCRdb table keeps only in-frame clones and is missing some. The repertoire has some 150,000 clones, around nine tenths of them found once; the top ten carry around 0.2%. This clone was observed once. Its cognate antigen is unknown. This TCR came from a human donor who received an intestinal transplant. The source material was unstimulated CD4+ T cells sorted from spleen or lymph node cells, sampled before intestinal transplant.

This CDR3 reads CASRRTDGNSPLHF. The CDR3 coding sequence is TGTGCCAGCAGACGGACTGACGGTAATTCACCCCTCCACTTT. The chain joins TRBV28 to TRBJ1-6; D gene unclear. The CDR3 contains 14 residues. V was cut by 6 bases and J by 6 bases, with 12 bases left in between. The germline CDR1 and CDR2 sequences are MDHEN and SYDVKM.